The 15 T cell receptor beta chains in this list originate from one sample, sequenced in a study of breast tumors, draining lymph nodes, adjacent tissues. Axillary draining lymph nodes of breast cancer patients supplied the node samples. TCRdb redid the calling of the multiplex PCR reads with MiXCR, one entry per CDR3 protein. The sample includes over 150,000 distinct CDR3 sequences, 33% seen only once; the top ten take around 4.5%. The material sequenced was axillary lymph node tissue. These receptors were taken from a female donor with breast cancer. Some clones in this sample may be carry-over from other donors' samples.

There are many counts of this clonotype. This sequence joins TRBV6-2 or TRBV6-3 and TRBJ1-6; D is possibly TRBD1 (6 bases). This CDR3 contains 14 residues. Trimming cost V 4 bases and J 10 bases, with 14 bases left between them. Germline V gene data show CDR1 as MNHEY and CDR2 as SVGEGT. Written as DNA, the CDR3 is TGTGCCAGCAGTTTACAGGGTTTTGGATCACCCCTCCACTTT. It is translated as CASSLQGFGSPLHF.

A few counts support this clonotype. A much larger clone sits a single nucleotide away, making a read error possible. Here the CDR3 omits its conserved ending phenylalanine or tryptophan, so a read error is the likely source. The chain combines TRBV9 with TRBJ1-2; D is ambiguous. The CDR3 has 13 residues. In germline, CDR1 is SGDLS, CDR2 YYNGEE. With 2 bases removed from V and 2 bases from J, the gap between germline ends came to 7 bases. The CDR3 DNA is TGTGCCAGCAGCGTTACAGACAACTATGGCTACACCTCC. Its protein product is CASSVTDNYGYTS.

This clonotype appeared many times. This chain links TRBV6-5 with TRBJ2-1; 10 bases match TRBD2. J gave up 5 bases and V 6 bases, and 13 bases lay outside the gene matches. The germline V gene encodes CDR1 MNHEY and CDR2 SVGAGI. The CDR3 is 17 residues long. The CDR3 DNA reads as TGTGCCAGCAGGCTACATCAGCGGGGGGGCCGGAACAATGAGCAGTTCTTC. It specifies CASRLHQRGGRNNEQFF.

As concerns this clonotype: The junction differs from germline at one of its ends, possibly a read error. The chain uses TRBV6-6 and TRBJ2-7, with D perhaps assigned TRBD1 or TRBD2 (5 bases each). Germline V gene data show CDR1 as MNHNY and CDR2 as SVGAGI (reference sequence). The CDR3 has 15 residues. The CDR3 coding sequence is TGTGCCAGCAGTCACTCTTTGGTGGGGGCCTACGAGCAGTACTTC. This encodes CASSHSLVGAYEQYF.

Ten or more counts support this clonotype. The chain uses TRBV12-3 or TRBV12-4 and TRBJ2-1; tentatively, D is TRBD1 or TRBD2 (5 bases each). The CDR3 loop spans 15 amino acids. With 1 base removed from V and 2 bases from J, the gap between germline ends came to 9 bases. CDR3 in amino acids: CASSLETGPYNEQFF. The CDR3 region has the DNA TGTGCCAGCAGTTTAGAGACGGGGCCCTACAATGAGCAGTTCTTC.

This sequence joins TRBV6-6 and TRBJ2-5; TRBD1 aligns across 7 bases. With 5 bases clipped from V and 2 bases from J, the junction kept 8 bases outside the gene matches. CDR1 is MNHNY and CDR2 is SVGAGI in the germline V gene (reference sequence). This CDR3 is built from 15 residues. The CDR3: CASSPSGTAQETQYF. The CDR3 DNA follows: TGTGCCAGCAGTCCGTCCGGGACAGCACAAGAGACCCAGTACTTC.

This clonotype has a count of ten or more. The chain has TRBV6-6 and TRBJ1-4; no reliable D call. Germline-derived CDR1 and CDR2 are MNHNY and SVGAGI (reference sequence). The CDR3 is 12 amino acids. The ends were cut back, 8 bases at V and 6 bases at J, with 10 bases in the middle. In DNA, the CDR3 is TGTGCCAGCCGTAATACCGATGAAAAACTGTTTTTT. Protein product: CASRNTDEKLFF.

This clonotype has at least ten counts. This chain links TRBV20-1 with TRBJ2-7, with 9 positions matching TRBD1. Losses at the gene ends were 5 bases for V and 3 bases for J; bases not matched to a gene: 20. CDR1 and CDR2 from the germline V gene are DFQATT and SNEGSKA (reference sequence). The length of the CDR3 is 18 residues. CDR3 amino acids: CSALNRDRVWLVGYEQYF. The CDR3 bases are TGCAGTGCTCTTAACCGGGACAGGGTATGGTTAGTAGGCTACGAGCAGTACTTC.

The chain carries TRBV19 and TRBJ2-7, with 11 bases fitting TRBD1. The CDR3 consists of 15 residues. In germline, CDR1 is LNHDA, CDR2 SQIVND (reference sequence). J lost 2 bases, V lost 3 bases, and 3 bases had no gene match. The CDR3 sequence is CASSMGQGVAYEQYF. The CDR3 DNA is TGTGCCAGTAGTATGGGACAGGGGGTTGCCTACGAGCAGTACTTC.

As concerns this clonotype: A much larger clone lies one base from this, so it may be a read error. The genes are TRBV7-9 and TRBJ2-7; TRBD1 agrees at 7 bases. Per germline, CDR1 SEHNR and CDR2 FQNEAQ (reference sequence). J lost 7 bases, V lost 8 bases, and 17 bases had no gene match. This CDR3 is built from 15 residues. The CDR3 sequence: CASGGSGTEYGEQYF. CDR3 nucleotides: TGTGCCAGCGGCGGTTCCGGGACAGAATACGGAGAGCAGTACTTC.

Note on this clonotype: A much larger clone is a single base away; this may be a read error. This sequence joins TRBV20-1 and TRBJ2-7; a possible D gene is TRBD2 (7 bases). Germline V lookup: CDR1 DFQATT, CDR2 SNEGSKA (reference sequence). The CDR3 totals 13 residues. CDR3 DNA: TGCAGTGTTTTAGGGGGGGAGTCCTACGCGCAGTACTTC. Translated, it gives CSVLGGESYAQYF.

The rearrangement joins TRBV20-1 to TRBJ2-1; TRBD2 might be the D (6 bases). The V gene's germline CDR1 is DFQATT and CDR2 SNEGSKA (reference sequence). This CDR3 is 17 amino acids long. The V end lost 0 bases, the J end lost 5 bases, and 20 bases lay between the germline ends. CDR3 sequence (DNA): TGCAGTGCTAGAGATGTGGCGGGACGGAAATTCCACAATGAGCAGTTCTTC. This encodes CSARDVAGRKFHNEQFF.

This clonotype was recorded a few times. A junction boundary mismatches the germline segment, possibly from a read error. The rearrangement joins TRBV7-9 to TRBJ1-2; D not resolved. The germline V gene has CDR1 SEHNR and CDR2 FQNEAQ (reference sequence). The CDR3 has 15 residues. The CDR3: CASSLVGVDNYGYPF. CDR3 DNA: TGTGCCAGCAGCTTAGTCGGTGTCGATAACTATGGCTACCCCTTC.

The rearrangement uses TRBV9 and TRBJ2-5; possibly TRBD1 or TRBD2 for D (5 bases each). Trimming stripped 4 bases from V and 5 bases from J, with 12 bases between. Germline loops: CDR1 SGDLS, CDR2 YYNGEE. This CDR3 spans 13 amino acids. This CDR3 is CASSQGVDETQYF. The CDR3 coding sequence is TGTGCCAGCAGCCAGGGAGTTGATGAGACCCAGTACTTC.

This sequence joins TRBV29-1 and TRBJ1-2, with D possibly being TRBD1 (5 bases). Trimming took 3 bases from V and 14 from J, leaving 13 bases between them. The CDR3 length is 10 residues. In germline, CDR1 is SQVTM, CDR2 ANQGSEA. The CDR3 coding sequence is TGCAGCGTTGATGAGGGGCCGCTGACCTTC. Its translation is CSVDEGPLTF.